A single sample gave rise to the 27 T cell receptor beta chains below, sequenced in a study of blood T cell repertoires in COVID-19. Generated by immunoSEQ multiplex PCR, the TCRdb table keeps only in-frame clones and is missing some. The profile shows just over 300,000 clones, under 90% of them singletons. The sequenced material came from peripheral blood. The receptors shown here come from a woman aged 25 to 39 with COVID-19, enrolled during active disease.

The chain is built from TRBV11-2 and TRBJ1-1; unclear D gene. The germline V gene has CDR1 SGHAT and CDR2 FQNNGV. V lost 1 base, J lost 7 bases, and 10 bases lay in between. CDR3 length: 13 residues. CDR3 sequence: CASSLVGGLEAFF. In nucleotides, the CDR3 is TGTGCCAGCAGCTTAGTCGGAGGGCTTGAAGCTTTCTTT.

The chain couples TRBV7-2 to TRBJ2-3; D may be TRBD2 (5 bases). Trimming stripped 0 bases from V and 0 bases from J, with 13 bases between. CDR3 length equals 17 residues. The germline V gene has CDR1 SGHTA and CDR2 FQGNSA. CDR3 residues: CASSLAGRTPSTDTQYF. In DNA, the CDR3 is TGTGCCAGCAGCTTAGCGGGCCGGACTCCTAGCACAGATACGCAGTATTTT. Full variable domain (rest looked up from reference TRBV7-2 and TRBJ2-3): GAGVSQSPSNKVTEKGKDVELRCDPISGHTALYWYRQSLGQGLEFLIYFQGNSAPDKSGLPSDRFSAERTGGSVSTLTIQRTQQEDSAVYLCASSLAGRTPSTDTQYFGPGTRLTVL.

This chain links TRBV29-1 with TRBJ1-2, with 8 bases identical to TRBD1. J was trimmed by 4 bases and V by 6 bases; bases with no gene match: 7. The CDR3 sequence is 13 residues long. Germline V gene lookup returns CDR1 SQVTM and CDR2 ANQGSEA. In nucleotides, the CDR3 is TGCAGCGTCACGGACAGGGACGTCTATGGCTACACCTTC. Amino acids: CSVTDRDVYGYTF.

V gene TRBV4-1 combines with J gene TRBJ1-2; 9 positions agree with TRBD1. This CDR3 is built from 17 residues. After removal of 3 bases from V and 3 bases from J, the junction contained 11 bases not matched to a gene. The germline V gene has CDR1 MGHRA and CDR2 YSYEKL. CDR3 DNA: TGCGCCAGCAGCCACACAGGGGGCGCCCCTGGGGACTATGGCTACACCTTC. Its protein product is CASSHTGGAPGDYGYTF.

V gene TRBV4-1 combines with J gene TRBJ1-1; D remains ambiguous. The length of the CDR3 is 17 residues. Trimming stripped 0 bases from V and 1 base from J, with 15 bases between. Germline CDR1 is MGHRA and CDR2 is YSYEKL. In DNA form, the CDR3 reads TGCGCCAGCAGCCAAGATGGGCTAGGGAGCTCGAACACTGAAGCTTTCTTT. It translates to CASSQDGLGSSNTEAFF.

V and J are TRBV5-6 and TRBJ2-5; TRBD2 matches 11 bases. Per the germline V gene, CDR1 is SGHDT and CDR2 is YYEEEE. The CDR3 has 15 residues. V dropped 3 bases and J dropped 4; count of bases not matched to a gene: 5. Written as DNA, the CDR3 is TGTGCCAGCAGCTCCAGACTAGCGGGGAGAGAGACCCAGTACTTC. Encoded protein: CASSSRLAGRETQYF. Full variable domain (missing parts from reference TRBV5-6 and TRBJ2-5): DAGVTQSPTHLIKTRGQQVTLRCSPKSGHDTVSWYQQALGQGPQFIFQYYEEEERQRGNFPDRFSGHQFPNYSSELNVNALLLGDSALYLCASSSRLAGRETQYFGPGTRLLVL.

Only one count was recorded for this clone. This sequence joins TRBV6-6 and TRBJ1-5, with D maybe TRBD1 (5 bases). V was trimmed by 7 bases and J by 3 bases, leaving 16 bases between them. This CDR3 is built from 15 residues. Germline loops: CDR1 MNHNY, CDR2 SVGAGI (reference sequence). The CDR3, as DNA: TGTGCCAGCACAGGGCAGGATGGTTACAATCAGCCCCAGCATTTT. Translating gives CASTGQDGYNQPQHF.

For this clone: The sample holds other DNA sequences that translate to the same CDR3. The chain combines TRBV27 with TRBJ1-5; 9 bases are shared with TRBD1. The germline gives CDR1 MNHEY, CDR2 SMNVEV (reference sequence). The length of the CDR3 is 15 residues. The V segment lost 5 bases and the J segment 2 bases; nucleotides outside the gene matches: 4. The CDR3, as DNA: TGTGCCAGCAGTCCTCGGACAGGGGGCAATCAGCCCCAGCATTTT. Its translation: CASSPRTGGNQPQHF.

This clone has a handful of counts. The genes are TRBV13 and TRBJ2-2, with 16 bases matching TRBD2. Germline loops: CDR1 PRHDT, CDR2 FYEKMQ (reference sequence). The length of the CDR3 is 19 residues. The V gene end was trimmed by 5 bases and the J gene end by 2 bases; junction bases not matched to a gene: 8. The CDR3 DNA reads as TGTGCCAGCAGCCCGGGACTAGCGGGGGGGCCGCGAAACACCGGGGAGCTGTTTTTT. It specifies CASSPGLAGGPRNTGELFF.

V gene TRBV4-1 combines with J gene TRBJ2-2, with D perhaps matching TRBD1 (5 bases). CDR1 and CDR2 (germline): MGHRA, YSYEKL. The germline V and J ends were trimmed by 2 bases and 4 bases, with 11 bases remaining between them. The CDR3 consists of 15 residues. The CDR3 sequence: CASSQWGPGTGELFF. As DNA, the CDR3 is TGCGCCAGCAGCCAATGGGGCCCTGGCACCGGGGAGCTGTTTTTT.

This clone occurred a few times. The CDR3 DNA reads TGTGCCAGCAGTCCCGACAGGGCCTATGGCTACACCTTC. Translating it yields CASSPDRAYGYTF. The chain recombines TRBV28 with TRBJ1-2; 7 nucleotides match TRBD1. The CDR3 sequence is 13 residues long. The V segment lost 5 bases and the J segment 4 bases; nucleotides outside the gene matches: 4. Germline assignment: CDR1 MDHEN and CDR2 SYDVKM.

The rearrangement joins TRBV6-4 to TRBJ1-4; D remains ambiguous. This CDR3 is 16 amino acids long. CDR1 is MRHNA, CDR2 SNTAGT, per germline. With 4 bases removed from V and 5 bases from J, the gap between germline ends came to 17 bases. The CDR3 DNA follows: TGTGCCAGCAGTGTGCGGCAGCCCCGGCCAAATGAAAAACTGTTTTTT. Translating gives CASSVRQPRPNEKLFF.

V usage is TRBV4-1 and J usage is TRBJ2-7, with D maybe TRBD2 (7 bases). The CDR3 runs to 12 residues. V shed 10 bases and J shed 3 bases, with 13 bases lying between them. Germline loops: CDR1 MGHRA, CDR2 YSYEKL. CDR3 coding DNA: TGCGCCACCGGGGGGCACGACTACGAGCAGTACGTC. Protein sequence: CATGGHDYEQYV.

The chain links TRBV18 to TRBJ2-1; perhaps TRBD1 as D (6 bases). Germline V CDR1 and CDR2: KGHSH, LQKENI. V was pared by 1 base and J by 7 bases, with 14 bases between. This CDR3 comprises 15 residues. CDR3 amino acids: CASSPRNKGGNEQFF. The CDR3 region has the DNA TGTGCCAGCTCACCACGTAATAAAGGGGGTAATGAGCAGTTCTTC.

This rearrangement joins TRBV6-5 to TRBJ1-1; D ambiguous. V dropped 0 bases and J dropped 3 bases, with 11 bases sitting between them. CDR1 is MNHEY, CDR2 SVGAGI, per germline. This CDR3 contains 15 residues. The CDR3, as DNA: TGTGCCAGCAGTTACTCTCCGAGTGACTACACTGAAGCTTTCTTT. It codes for CASSYSPSDYTEAFF.

As regards this clone: At one boundary the junction diverges from the germline segment, which might be a read error. The chain employs TRBV20-1 and TRBJ1-5, with 8 nucleotides matching TRBD1. There are 11 residues in the CDR3. CDR1 DFQATT and CDR2 SNEGSKA come from the germline V gene (reference sequence). CDR3 sequence reads: CSALTGAAVFF. The CDR3 nucleotides read TGCAGTGCATTGACAGGGGCCGCGGTATTTTTT.

The chain couples TRBV30 to TRBJ1-1, with no clear D. Germline V lookup: CDR1 GTSNPN, CDR2 SVGIG (reference sequence). The CDR3 is 13 amino acids. Trimming removed 0 bases at V and 1 base at J, with 6 bases between. The CDR3 sequence: CAWSVAENTEAFF. The CDR3 region has the DNA TGTGCCTGGAGTGTAGCTGAGAACACTGAAGCTTTCTTT.

The rearrangement links TRBV5-1 to TRBJ2-3; D may be TRBD2 (5 bases). V lost 0 bases, J lost 5 bases, and 10 bases lay in between. The CDR3 extends over 14 amino acids. Germline V gene sequence: CDR1 SGHRS, CDR2 YFSETQ. The CDR3 protein is CASSLAGSQDTQYF. The CDR3 DNA reads TGCGCCAGCAGCTTGGCGGGGTCCCAAGATACGCAGTATTTT.

The chain recombines TRBV24-1 with TRBJ2-1; TRBD1 matches 11 bases. The length of the CDR3 is 18 residues. CDR1 is KGHDR and CDR2 is SFDVKD in the germline V gene. Trimming removed 3 bases from V and 8 bases from J; junction bases left unmatched: 14. CDR3 sequence: CATSDTYLGDRGLYEQFF. The CDR3 nucleotides are TGTGCCACCAGTGATACCTACCTGGGGGACAGGGGGTTATATGAGCAGTTCTTC.

A note on this clone: Being one base from a much bigger clone, this may be a read error. The chain employs TRBV5-5 and TRBJ2-5, with D perhaps TRBD1 (5 bases). Germline loops: CDR1 SGHKS, CDR2 YYEKEE (reference sequence). The CDR3 is 12 residues long. The V gene lost 2 bases and the J gene lost 7 bases, with 9 bases spanning the gap. The CDR3 region has the DNA TGTGCCAGCAGCTTAGGGGAAGGGACCCAGTACTTC. This sequence encodes CASSLGEGTQYF.

The V and J genes are TRBV29-1 and TRBJ2-1; 9 bases line up with TRBD1. After removal of 5 bases from V and 8 bases from J, the junction contained 10 bases not matched to a gene. This CDR3 has 14 residues. Germline V gene lookup returns CDR1 SQVTM and CDR2 ANQGSEA. The CDR3 nucleotides are TGCAGCGTTACTAGGACAGGGGTAGGTGATGAGCAGTTCTTC. Translated: CSVTRTGVGDEQFF.

This clone was observed a few times. The chain carries TRBV9 and TRBJ2-1; TRBD2 matches at 8 bases. This CDR3 is built from 17 residues. J gave up 9 bases and V 0 bases, and 14 bases lay outside the gene matches. Germline V gives CDR1 SGDLS, CDR2 YYNGEE. CDR3: CASSVGRLGTRLGEQFF. The CDR3 coding sequence is TGTGCCAGCAGCGTAGGGCGTTTAGGGACTAGATTGGGTGAGCAGTTCTTC.

J is TRBJ2-5 and V is TRBV27; D call uncertain. Trimming cost V 0 bases and J 6 bases, with 11 bases left between them. The germline V gene encodes CDR1 MNHEY and CDR2 SMNVEV (reference sequence). This CDR3 is 14 amino acids long. The CDR3 reads CASSLSAYRKTQYF. The CDR3 DNA sequence: TGTGCCAGCAGTTTATCGGCTTATCGAAAGACCCAGTACTTC.

J is TRBJ2-1 and V is TRBV5-6; 9 bases align to TRBD1. V lost 7 bases and J lost 6; bases outside the gene matches: 17. The CDR3 covers 17 residues. Germline CDR1 and CDR2: SGHDT and YYEEEE. For the CDR3, the DNA is TGTGCCAGCGCGCGGGGGACCGGGACAGGGTTGGGCAATGAGCAGTTCTTC. It yields the protein CASARGTGTGLGNEQFF.

The chain links TRBV28 to TRBJ2-1; 7 bases align to TRBD1. Germline V gives CDR1 MDHEN, CDR2 SYDVKM. CDR3 length: 15 residues. The trim removed 2 bases at V and 0 bases at J, leaving 1 base unmatched. CDR3 region: CASSLGDSSYNEQFF. CDR3 in DNA: TGTGCCAGCAGTTTAGGGGACAGCTCCTACAATGAGCAGTTCTTC.

The chain has TRBV6-5 and TRBJ1-1; D remains ambiguous. V was shortened by 6 bases and J by 5 bases, with 10 bases between the two germline ends. Germline CDR1 is MNHEY and CDR2 is SVGAGI. This CDR3 region has 12 residues. The CDR3 sequence is CASRQPGTEAFF. The DNA of the CDR3 is TGTGCCAGCAGACAACCCGGGACTGAAGCTTTCTTT.

This rearrangement joins TRBV27 to TRBJ1-1; 9 bases map to TRBD1. J gave up 1 base and V 0 bases, and 6 bases lay outside the gene matches. This CDR3 contains 17 residues. Germline CDR1 and CDR2: MNHEY and SMNVEV (reference sequence). CDR3 loop: CASSLSVPGQGNTEAFF. CDR3 sequence (DNA): TGTGCCAGCAGTTTATCCGTCCCGGGACAGGGGAACACTGAAGCTTTCTTT.